This T cell receptor (beta chain) derives from a study of CD8+ T cells in alopecia areata. Study findings and constraints: Sharing of TCRs across patients appeared less clear than in mice, possibly for HLA-related reasons.

V lost 1 base, J lost 1 base, and 14 bases lay in between. Per germline, CDR1 SGHDN and CDR2 FVKESK. The CDR3 contains 16 residues. Of note for this clone: The antigen remains undetermined.

Treatment defined: oral pan-JAK inhibitor, 5-10 mg twice daily. Samples from alopecia areata patients were lesional scalp punch biopsies and peripheral blood. Extraction of RNA preceded its reverse transcription into cDNA, which served as the sequencing template. Sequencing used immunoSEQ multiplex PCR; TCRdb keeps in-frame clones, though not all of them. The data contain roughly 220,000 clones, 66% of them singletons. V gene TRBV14 combines with J gene TRBJ2-7, with D uncertain. The input for sequencing was CD4+ T cells sorted from blood, taken at approximately week 42, from a patient treated with tofacitinib. This TCR was recovered from a human donor with alopecia areata. In DNA form, the CDR3 reads TGTGCCAGCAGCCAAGGAAAGGGTTATTGGTCCTACGAGCAGTACTTC. Translation: CASSQGKGYWSYEQYF.